This is a list of T cell receptor beta chains from one sample in a study of shared clonotypes between healthy human individuals. Clones were sequenced by immunoSEQ multiplex PCR, and TCRdb holds only the in-frame ones, with some missing. The sample holds approximately 640,000 clones, about three quarters seen once. Material: memory CD4+ T cells sorted from blood. The receptors were gathered from a woman aged 25 to 39 in good health. Both conserved end residues are part of each CDR3. Each record gives: J gene, CDR3 length, V gene, D gene, clone size, CDR3 protein, CDR3 DNA. D genes are given only for firm matches. Some rows mark clone size as missing; the rest say once, few, many or name a class of expanded clone.

J: TRBJ2-4; length: 15; V: TRBV11-2; D: -; size: -; CDR3: CASRGLQGAKNIQYF; DNA: TGTGCCAGCCGGGGACTCCAGGGGGCCAAAAACATTCAGTACTTC
J: TRBJ2-2; length: 16; V: TRBV4-1; D: TRBD2; size: -; CDR3: CASSPRTSGRGGELFF; DNA: TGCGCCAGCAGCCCGAGGACTAGCGGGAGGGGCGGGGAGCTGTTTTTT
J: TRBJ1-1; length: 13; V: TRBV2; D: -; size: -; CDR3: CASRDDEDTEAFF; DNA: TGTGCCAGCCGGGACGATGAGGACACTGAAGCTTTCTTT
J: TRBJ1-1; length: 14; V: TRBV21-1; D: -; size: -; CDR3: CATECLHRNTEAFF; DNA: TGTGCCACCGAGTGTCTGCACCGGAACACTGAAGCTTTCTTT
J: TRBJ2-1; length: 15; V: TRBV27; D: TRBD2; size: -; CDR3: CASSFRRESSNEQFF; DNA: TGTGCCAGCAGTTTCCGGCGGGAGTCTTCCAATGAGCAGTTCTTC
J: TRBJ1-5; length: 15; V: TRBV19; D: -; size: -; CDR3: CASSIVGEGNQPQHF; DNA: TGTGCCAGTAGTATAGTAGGGGAGGGCAATCAGCCCCAGCATTTT
J: TRBJ1-3; length: 16; V: TRBV5-1; D: -; size: few; CDR3: CASSLGSGVSGNTIYF; DNA: TGCGCCAGCAGCTTGGGGTCGGGGGTTTCTGGAAACACCATATATTTT
J: TRBJ2-7; length: 15; V: TRBV28; D: TRBD1; size: -; CDR3: CASSTPGTGLYEQYF; DNA: TGTGCCAGCAGTACCCCGGGGACAGGCCTCTACGAGCAGTACTTC
J: TRBJ2-1; length: 13; V: TRBV14; D: -; size: -; CDR3: CASSQRGASEQFF; DNA: TGTGCCAGCAGCCAACGGGGAGCCAGTGAGCAGTTCTTC
J: TRBJ2-7; length: 16; V: TRBV28; D: TRBD2; size: -; CDR3: CASSSPGLAGVYEQYF; DNA: TGTGCCAGCAGTTCTCCGGGACTAGCGGGAGTTTACGAGCAGTACTTC
J: TRBJ1-3; length: 17; V: TRBV28; D: -; size: -; CDR3: CASSFSGLRGSGNTIYF; DNA: TGTGCCAGCAGTTTTTCCGGGCTCCGGGGGTCCGGAAACACCATATATTTT
J: TRBJ2-6; length: 19; V: TRBV28; D: TRBD1; size: -; CDR3: CASSLPGTGKGSGANVLTF; DNA: TGTGCCAGCAGTTTACCTGGGACAGGGAAAGGCTCTGGGGCCAACGTCCTGACTTTC
J: TRBJ1-1; length: 14; V: TRBV6-4; D: -; size: many; CDR3: CASSVGDKSTEAFF; DNA: TGTGCCAGCAGTGTTGGGGACAAGAGCACTGAAGCTTTCTTT
J: TRBJ2-3; length: 13; V: TRBV5-4; D: -; size: -; CDR3: CASSLGPPDTQYF; DNA: TGTGCCAGCAGCTTGGGACCACCCGATACGCAGTATTTT
J: TRBJ2-7; length: 14; V: TRBV4-2; D: -; size: -; CDR3: CASSQPGTSYEQYF; DNA: TGTGCCAGCAGCCAGCCGGGAACCTCCTACGAGCAGTACTTC
J: TRBJ1-5; length: 13; V: TRBV7-9; D: -; size: few; CDR3: CASSSGVNQPQHF; DNA: TGTGCCAGCAGCTCAGGAGTAAATCAGCCCCAGCATTTT